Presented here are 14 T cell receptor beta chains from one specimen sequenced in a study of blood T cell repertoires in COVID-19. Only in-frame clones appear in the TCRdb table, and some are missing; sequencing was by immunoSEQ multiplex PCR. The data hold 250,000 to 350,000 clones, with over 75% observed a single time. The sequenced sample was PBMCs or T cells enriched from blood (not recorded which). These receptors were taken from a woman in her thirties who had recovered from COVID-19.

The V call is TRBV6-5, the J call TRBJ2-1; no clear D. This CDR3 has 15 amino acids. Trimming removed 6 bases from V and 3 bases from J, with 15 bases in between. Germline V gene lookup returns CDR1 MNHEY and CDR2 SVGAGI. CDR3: CASSSSWADYNEQFF. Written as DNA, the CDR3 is TGTGCCAGCAGCTCCTCCTGGGCAGACTACAATGAGCAGTTCTTC.

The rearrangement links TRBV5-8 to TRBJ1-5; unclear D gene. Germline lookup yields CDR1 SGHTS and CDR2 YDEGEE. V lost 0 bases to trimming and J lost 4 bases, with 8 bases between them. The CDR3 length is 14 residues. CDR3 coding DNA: TGTGCCAGCAGCTTGGGCAGGCTGAATCAGCCCCAGCATTTT. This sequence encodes CASSLGRLNQPQHF.

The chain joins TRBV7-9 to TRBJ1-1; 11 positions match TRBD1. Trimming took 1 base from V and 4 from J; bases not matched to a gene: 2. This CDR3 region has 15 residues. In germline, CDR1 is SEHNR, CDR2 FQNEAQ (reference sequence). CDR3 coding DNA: TGTGCCAGCAGCTTAGTCGGGACAGGGGGCACTGAAGCTTTCTTT. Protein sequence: CASSLVGTGGTEAFF.

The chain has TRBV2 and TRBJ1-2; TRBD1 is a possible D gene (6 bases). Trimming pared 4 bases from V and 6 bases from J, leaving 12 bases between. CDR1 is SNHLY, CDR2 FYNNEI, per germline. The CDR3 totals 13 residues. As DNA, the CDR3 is TGTGCCAGCAGTGGGGAACAGGGAGATGGCTACACCTTC. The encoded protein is CASSGEQGDGYTF.

CDR3 DNA sequence: TGCAGTGCTCCCCGACTAGCGGGACAGTACTTC. Translation gives CSAPRLAGQYF. This chain uses TRBV20-1 with TRBJ2-7, with 11 nucleotides matching TRBD2. Germline V gene sequence: CDR1 DFQATT, CDR2 SNEGSKA (reference sequence). The V gene end was trimmed by 5 bases and the J gene end by 10 bases; junction bases not matched to a gene: 4. This CDR3 is built from 11 residues.

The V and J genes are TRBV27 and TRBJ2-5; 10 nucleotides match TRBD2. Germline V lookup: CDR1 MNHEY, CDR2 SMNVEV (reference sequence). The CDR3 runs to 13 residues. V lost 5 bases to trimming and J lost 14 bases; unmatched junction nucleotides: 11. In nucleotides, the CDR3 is TGTGCCAGCAGTATAGCGGGAGGTAGGGCTTTTTACTTC. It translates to CASSIAGGRAFYF.

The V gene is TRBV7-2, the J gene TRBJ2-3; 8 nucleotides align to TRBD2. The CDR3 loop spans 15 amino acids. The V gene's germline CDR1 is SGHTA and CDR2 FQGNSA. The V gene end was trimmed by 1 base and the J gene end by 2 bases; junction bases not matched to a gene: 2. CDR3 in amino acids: CASSLERGHTDTQYF. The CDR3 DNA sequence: TGTGCCAGCAGCTTAGAGCGGGGGCACACAGATACGCAGTATTTT. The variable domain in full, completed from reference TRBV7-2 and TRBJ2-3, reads GAGVSQSPSNKVTEKGKDVELRCDPISGHTALYWYRQSLGQGLEFLIYFQGNSAPDKSGLPSDRFSAERTGGSVSTLTIQRTQQEDSAVYLCASSLERGHTDTQYFGPGTRLTVL.

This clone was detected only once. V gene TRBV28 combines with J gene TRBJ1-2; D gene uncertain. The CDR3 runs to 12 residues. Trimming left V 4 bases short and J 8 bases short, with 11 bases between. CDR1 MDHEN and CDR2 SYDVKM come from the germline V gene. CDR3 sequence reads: CASSSPPRGYTF. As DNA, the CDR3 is TGTGCCAGCAGTTCCCCCCCGAGAGGCTACACCTTC.

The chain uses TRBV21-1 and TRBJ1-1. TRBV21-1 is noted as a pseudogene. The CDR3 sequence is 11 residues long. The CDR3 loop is CASEGRTEAFF. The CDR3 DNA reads TGTGCCAGCGAAGGGAGGACTGAAGCTTTCTTT.

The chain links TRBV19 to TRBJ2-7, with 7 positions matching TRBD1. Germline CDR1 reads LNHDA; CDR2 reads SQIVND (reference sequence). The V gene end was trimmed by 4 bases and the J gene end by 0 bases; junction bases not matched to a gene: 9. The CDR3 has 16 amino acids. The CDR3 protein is CASSNPGQSVSYEQYF. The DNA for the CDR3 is TGTGCCAGTAGTAACCCGGGACAGTCCGTCTCCTACGAGCAGTACTTC.

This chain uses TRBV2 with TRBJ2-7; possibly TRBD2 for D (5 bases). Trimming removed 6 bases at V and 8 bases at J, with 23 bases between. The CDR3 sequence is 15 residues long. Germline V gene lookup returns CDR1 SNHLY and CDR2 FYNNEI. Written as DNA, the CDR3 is TGTGCCAGCAGCGCCACCGAGGGTCCCATTGTACAGCAGTACTTC. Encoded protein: CASSATEGPIVQQYF. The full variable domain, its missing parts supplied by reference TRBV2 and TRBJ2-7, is EPEVTQTPSHQVTQMGQEVILRCVPISNHLYFYWYRQILGQKVEFLVSFYNNEISEKSEIFDDQFSVERPDGSNFTLKIRSTKLEDSAMYFCASSATEGPIVQQYFGPGTRLTVT.

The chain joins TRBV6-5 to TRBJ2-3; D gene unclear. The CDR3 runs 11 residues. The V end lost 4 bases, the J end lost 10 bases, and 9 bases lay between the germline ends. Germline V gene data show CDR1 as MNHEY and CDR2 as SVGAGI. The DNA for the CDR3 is TGTGCCAGCAGTTCCTTAGAAGCGCAGTATTTT. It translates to CASSSLEAQYF.

CDR3 sequence reads: CASGTGTGLIDGYTF. The CDR3, as DNA: TGTGCCAGCGGAACCGGGACAGGCCTCATCGATGGCTACACCTTC. The chain recombines TRBV7-9 with TRBJ1-2, with 8 bases matching TRBD1. V shed 8 bases, J shed 6 bases, and the junction held 14 bases outside the gene matches. The germline gives CDR1 SEHNR, CDR2 FQNEAQ (reference sequence). The CDR3 has 15 amino acids.

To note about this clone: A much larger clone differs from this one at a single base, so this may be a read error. The CDR3 region has the DNA TGTGCCAGCAGCGGGACTCGCACAGATACGCAGTATTTT. It yields the protein CASSGTRTDTQYF. The chain combines TRBV11-3 with TRBJ2-3, with D perhaps matching TRBD2 (6 bases). Trimming left V 5 bases short and J 1 base short, with 7 bases between. The CDR3 has 13 residues. Germline CDR1 and CDR2: SGHNT and YENEEA.